This TCR beta chain was recovered during a study of T cell repertoires in cytomegalovirus infection. The overall study: CMV infection and matching HLA type were both indicated by public TCR beta signatures.

Comments on this clonotype: The antigen remains undetermined.

One entry per CDR3 protein results from TCRdb running MiXCR on the reads. The sample has about 770,000 distinct CDR3 sequences; 25% to 35% are singletons. Germline CDR1 reads SGHTA; CDR2 reads FQGNSA. J gave up 5 bases and V 3 bases, and 9 bases lay outside the gene matches. This CDR3 is 15 amino acids long. This sequence joins TRBV7-2 and TRBJ2-5; 7 bases align to TRBD1. Sequenced material: cultured CD8+ T cells from PBMCs, taken from culture after CMV antigen stimulation. The TCR originated in a human donor in good health (CMV status not recorded). Some clones in this sample may be carry-over from other donors' samples. CDR3 region: CASSFEGAFQETQYF. The CDR3 DNA follows: TGTGCCAGCAGCTTCGAGGGGGCCTTCCAGGAGACCCAGTACTTC.